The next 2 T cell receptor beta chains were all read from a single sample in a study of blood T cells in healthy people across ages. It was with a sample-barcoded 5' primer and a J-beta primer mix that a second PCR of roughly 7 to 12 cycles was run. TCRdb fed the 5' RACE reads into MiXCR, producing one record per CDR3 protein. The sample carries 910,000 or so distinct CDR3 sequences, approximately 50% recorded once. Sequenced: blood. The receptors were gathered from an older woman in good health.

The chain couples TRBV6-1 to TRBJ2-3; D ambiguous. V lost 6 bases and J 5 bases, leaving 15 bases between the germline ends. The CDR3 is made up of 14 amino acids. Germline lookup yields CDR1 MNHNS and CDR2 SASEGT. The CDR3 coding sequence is TGTGCCAGCAGCGTCAACCTGGTCGGAGATACGCAGTATTTT. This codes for CASSVNLVGDTQYF.

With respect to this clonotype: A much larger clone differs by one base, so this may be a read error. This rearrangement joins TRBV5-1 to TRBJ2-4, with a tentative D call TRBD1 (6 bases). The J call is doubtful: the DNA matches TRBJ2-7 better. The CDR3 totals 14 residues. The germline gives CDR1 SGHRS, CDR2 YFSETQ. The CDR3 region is CTSSLGQGDYEQYF. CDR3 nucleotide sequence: TGCACCAGCAGCTTGGGACAAGGGGATTACGAGCAGTACTTC.